The sequence of this TCR beta chain was determined in a study of blood T cell repertoires in COVID-19. Study background: Acute and convalescent COVID-19 specimens originated in the United States, Italy and Spain. From T cells, B-cell-depleted T cells, or PBMCs came the material, which was cDNA or gDNA.

The data were produced by immunoSEQ multiplex PCR, yet TCRdb's version contains in-frame clones alone and is incomplete. The top ten hold about 16% of the sample, which has about 220,000 clones, around 90% seen once. This clone was seen once. Trimming shortened V by 6 bases and J by 0 bases, and 12 bases separated the two germline ends. Germline CDR1 reads SNHLY; CDR2 reads FYNNEI. The CDR3 length is 15 residues. The clonotype was recovered from a man aged 30 to 45 who had been exposed to COVID-19. J is TRBJ1-3 and V is TRBV2; perhaps TRBD1 as D (5 bases). Sequenced input: PBMCs or T cells enriched from blood (not recorded which). The CDR3 sequence is CASSNLRASGNTIYF. In DNA, the CDR3 is TGTGCCAGCAGCAACCTCAGGGCCTCTGGAAACACCATATATTTT.